This T cell receptor beta chain was observed in a study of cytomegalovirus exposure and HLA in healthy donors. Study findings and constraints: Later analysis demonstrated an association between a missense DCLRE1C variant and TCR beta V- and J-gene trimming. In an earlier analysis, in some 500 donors, most V segments appeared productive either ~87% or ~30% of the time.

The CDR3 has 16 residues. The V segment lost 2 bases and the J segment 7 bases; nucleotides outside the gene matches: 12. Germline V gene sequence: CDR1 MNHEY, CDR2 SMNVEV (reference sequence). PCR employed 60 Vbeta and 13 Jbeta primers. The data were produced by immunoSEQ multiplex PCR, yet TCRdb's version contains in-frame clones alone and is incomplete. The sample includes approximately 140,000 clones, about 78% of them seen just once. Details on this clone: The antigen is undetermined.

The source material was PBMCs. This clonotype was sampled from a human donor in good health. The chain couples TRBV27 to TRBJ2-7, with 9 positions matching TRBD2. The CDR3 coding sequence is TGTGCCAGCAGTTTACTTACTAGCGGGCCAGTACGAGAGCAGTACTTC. Encoded protein: CASSLLTSGPVREQYF.